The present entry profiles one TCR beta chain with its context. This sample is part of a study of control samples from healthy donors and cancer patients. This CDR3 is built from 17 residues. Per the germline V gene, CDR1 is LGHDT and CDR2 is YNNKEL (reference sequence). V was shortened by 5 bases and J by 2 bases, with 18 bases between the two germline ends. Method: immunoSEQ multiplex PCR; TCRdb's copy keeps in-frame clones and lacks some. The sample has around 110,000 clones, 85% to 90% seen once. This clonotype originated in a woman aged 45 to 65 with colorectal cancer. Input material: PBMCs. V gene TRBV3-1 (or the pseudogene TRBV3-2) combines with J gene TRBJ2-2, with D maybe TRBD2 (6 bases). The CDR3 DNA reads TGTGCCAGCAGCTTCAATTTGCGCGGGGCTAACACCGGGGAGCTGTTTTTT. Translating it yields CASSFNLRGANTGELFF.